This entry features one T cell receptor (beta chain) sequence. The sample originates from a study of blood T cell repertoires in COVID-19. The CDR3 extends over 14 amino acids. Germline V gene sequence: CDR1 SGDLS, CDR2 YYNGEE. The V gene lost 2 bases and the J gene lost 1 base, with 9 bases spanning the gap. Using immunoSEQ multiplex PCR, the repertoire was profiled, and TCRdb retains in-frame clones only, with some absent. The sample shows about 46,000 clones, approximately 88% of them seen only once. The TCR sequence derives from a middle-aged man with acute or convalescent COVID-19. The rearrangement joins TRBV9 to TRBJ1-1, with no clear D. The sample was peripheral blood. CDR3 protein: CASSVISGNTEAFF. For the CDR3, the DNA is TGTGCCAGCAGCGTCATCAGCGGGAACACTGAAGCTTTCTTT.